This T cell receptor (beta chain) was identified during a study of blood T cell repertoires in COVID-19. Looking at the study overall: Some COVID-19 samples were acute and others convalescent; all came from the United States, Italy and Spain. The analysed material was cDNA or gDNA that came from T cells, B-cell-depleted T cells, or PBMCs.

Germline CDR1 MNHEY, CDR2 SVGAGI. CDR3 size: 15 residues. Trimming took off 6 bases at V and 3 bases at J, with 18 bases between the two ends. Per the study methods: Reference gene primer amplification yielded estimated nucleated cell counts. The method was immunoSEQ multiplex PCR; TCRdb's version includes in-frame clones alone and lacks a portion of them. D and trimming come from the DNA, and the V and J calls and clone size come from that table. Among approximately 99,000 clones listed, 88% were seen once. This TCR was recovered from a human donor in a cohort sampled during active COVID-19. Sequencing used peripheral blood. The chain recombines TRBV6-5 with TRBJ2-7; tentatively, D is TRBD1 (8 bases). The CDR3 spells CASRPTGEGNYEQYF. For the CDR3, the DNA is TGTGCCAGCAGACCGACAGGGGAGGGGAACTACGAGCAGTACTTC.